The 16 T cell receptor beta chains in this list originate from one sample, sequenced in a study of shared clonotypes between healthy human individuals. Clones were read by immunoSEQ multiplex PCR, and TCRdb kept only the in-frame ones, dropping some. This sample has fewer than 400,000 clones, with around 72% found just once. The sequencing sample was made of memory CD4+ T cells sorted from blood. Subset in this sample: CD45RA-negative fraction. The source is a man aged 25-45 years in good health.

V is TRBV18 and J is TRBJ2-7, with TRBD1 identical over 9 bases. Germline-derived CDR1 and CDR2 are KGHSH and LQKENI. Trimming took 4 bases from V and 3 from J; bases not matched to a gene: 7. There are 15 residues in the CDR3. DNA for the CDR3: TGTGCCAGCTCACTAGGACAGGGGCAGATCTACGAGCAGTACTTC. Translation gives CASSLGQGQIYEQYF.

This clone appeared a few times. V and J are TRBV28 and TRBJ1-2; 7 nucleotides agree with TRBD1. This CDR3 comprises 16 residues. The ends lost 2 bases at V and 4 bases at J; junction bases unmatched: 10. The germline V gene has CDR1 MDHEN and CDR2 SYDVKM. The CDR3 DNA follows: TGTGCCAGCAGTTTAGAATGGTCAGGGGGAAGCTATGGCTACACCTTC. Protein product: CASSLEWSGGSYGYTF.

The V and J genes are TRBV5-4 and TRBJ2-7, with TRBD2 identical over 8 bases. This CDR3 has 14 residues. From germline, CDR1 is SGHNT and CDR2 YYREEE (reference sequence). V lost 7 bases, J lost 0 bases, and 6 bases stayed unmatched. The chain's CDR3 is CASATSGRSYEQYF. CDR3 coding DNA: TGTGCCAGCGCAACTAGCGGACGCTCCTACGAGCAGTACTTC.

The V call is TRBV11-1, the J call TRBJ2-3; weak D call: TRBD2 (5 bases). CDR3 size: 14 residues. Trimming removed 0 bases at V and 1 base at J, with 5 bases between. Germline loops: CDR1 SGHAT, CDR2 FQDESV (reference sequence). CDR3 in DNA: TGTGCCAGCAGCTTAGCAGCGGGCACAGATACGCAGTATTTT. Translation: CASSLAAGTDTQYF.

This clone was detected only a few times. The chain carries TRBV18 and TRBJ1-1, with D unclear. The V end lost 6 bases, the J end lost 3 bases, and 14 bases lay between the germline ends. This CDR3 is built from 14 residues. Germline V gene data show CDR1 as KGHSH and CDR2 as LQKENI. CDR3 residues: CASSRTGWDTEAFF. DNA for the CDR3: TGTGCCAGCTCCCGAACTGGTTGGGACACTGAAGCTTTCTTT.

This chain links TRBV10-3 with TRBJ1-2, with 10 bases fitting TRBD1. This CDR3 contains 14 residues. Germline CDR1 is ENHRY and CDR2 is SYGVKD. V was pared by 6 bases and J by 3 bases, with 4 bases of the junction left unmatched. In nucleotides, the CDR3 is TGTGCCATCAGCTCGGACAGGGGGGACTATGGCTACACCTTC. Amino acid sequence: CAISSDRGDYGYTF.

The rearrangement links TRBV19 to TRBJ1-4; D unresolved. This CDR3 has 14 amino acids. Germline V gives CDR1 LNHDA, CDR2 SQIVND (reference sequence). The V and J ends lost 3 bases and 3 bases respectively, with 8 bases between them. In DNA form, the CDR3 reads TGTGCCAGTAGTATTTCACTCGCTAATGAAAAACTGTTTTTT. It is translated as CASSISLANEKLFF. Together with reference TRBV19 and TRBJ1-4, the CDR3 gives the full variable domain: DGGITQSPKYLFRKEGQNVTLSCEQNLNHDAMYWYRQDPGQGLRLIYYSQIVNDFQKGDIAEGYSVSREKKESFPLTVTSAQKNPTAFYLCASSISLANEKLFFGSGTQLSVL.

The chain uses TRBV6-1 and TRBJ2-1; 8 positions agree with TRBD2. CDR3 length: 16 amino acids. J lost 9 bases, V lost 3 bases, and 13 bases had no gene match. The germline V gene encodes CDR1 MNHNS and CDR2 SASEGT. CDR3 protein: CASSESGGARKGEQFF. CDR3 nucleotide sequence: TGTGCCAGCAGTGAGTCGGGGGGGGCTAGGAAGGGTGAGCAGTTCTTC.

A remark on this clone: The same CDR3 arises from other DNA sequences in this sample as well. This rearrangement joins TRBV28 to TRBJ2-3; D perhaps matches TRBD1 (5 bases). Germline CDR1 is MDHEN and CDR2 is SYDVKM. Trimming left V 2 bases short and J 3 bases short, with 6 bases between. The length of the CDR3 is 13 residues. This chain's CDR3 is CASSLRGTDTQYF. As DNA, the CDR3 is TGTGCCAGCAGTTTAAGGGGAACAGATACGCAGTATTTT. Supplemented by reference TRBV28 and TRBJ2-3, the full variable domain reads DVKVTQSSRYLVKRTGEKVFLECVQDMDHENMFWYRQDPGLGLRLIYFSYDVKMKEKGDIPEGYSVSREKKERFSLILESASTNQTSMYLCASSLRGTDTQYFGPGTRLTVL.

The V and J genes are TRBV9 and TRBJ2-1; D might be TRBD2 (7 bases). The length of the CDR3 is 15 residues. V shed 0 bases and J shed 6 bases, with 13 bases lying between them. Germline lookup yields CDR1 SGDLS and CDR2 YYNGEE. The CDR3 loop is CASSVEGEGSNEQFF. CDR3 DNA: TGTGCCAGCAGCGTAGAGGGGGAGGGCTCCAATGAGCAGTTCTTC.

The chain employs TRBV27 and TRBJ1-1; possibly TRBD1 for D (6 bases). CDR3 length: 16 residues. From germline, CDR1 is MNHEY and CDR2 SMNVEV (reference sequence). V shed 5 bases and J shed 0 bases, with 16 bases lying between them. The CDR3: CASSRSTGRMNTEAFF. Written as DNA, the CDR3 is TGTGCCAGCAGTAGATCCACAGGGCGGATGAACACTGAAGCTTTCTTT.

V is TRBV5-6 and J is TRBJ2-5; D gene unclear. This CDR3 is 13 amino acids long. Germline V gene data show CDR1 as SGHDT and CDR2 as YYEEEE. V gave up 4 bases and J gave up 0 bases, with 7 bases separating them. The CDR3 region has the DNA TGTGCCAGCAGCCCCCAGTACCAAGAGACCCAGTACTTC. Its protein product is CASSPQYQETQYF.

This clone was counted between two and nine times. The chain joins TRBV11-2 to TRBJ2-4; either TRBD1 or TRBD2 may fit D (5 bases each). The CDR3 is 11 residues long. Between the trimmed V and J ends, which lost 4 bases and 13 bases, there was a span of 11 bases. Germline CDR1 and CDR2: SGHAT and FQNNGV. The CDR3 sequence: CASSYGAQQYF. The CDR3 DNA reads as TGTGCCAGCAGCTACGGGGCGCAGCAGTACTTC.

This clone has a count of ten or more. This chain uses TRBV5-1 with TRBJ2-3; D is unclear. V dropped 0 bases and J dropped 0 bases, with 14 bases sitting between them. This CDR3 has 17 residues. Germline V gives CDR1 SGHRS, CDR2 YFSETQ. CDR3 nucleotide sequence: TGCGCCAGCAGCTTGGAGCTCTTAGCATCTAGCACAGATACGCAGTATTTT. It codes for CASSLELLASSTDTQYF.

The chain combines TRBV5-1 with TRBJ2-4, with 7 bases identical to TRBD1. The CDR3 extends over 14 amino acids. Unmatched junction bases numbered 8, after V lost 0 bases and J lost 11 bases. Germline lookup yields CDR1 SGHRS and CDR2 YFSETQ. The CDR3 spells CASSLGGQNFVQYF. The CDR3 bases are TGCGCCAGCAGCTTGGGGGGACAGAATTTTGTTCAGTACTTC.

With respect to this clone: Other nucleotide sequences from this sample produce the same CDR3. The chain carries TRBV7-2 and TRBJ2-3; D unclear. Deletions cut 6 bases from V and 1 base from J, with 5 bases between. Germline CDR1 reads SGHTA; CDR2 reads FQGNSA. The CDR3 is 12 residues long. CDR3 in amino acids: CASSWGTDTQYF. In DNA, the CDR3 is TGTGCCAGCAGTTGGGGCACAGATACGCAGTATTTT.